Below are 6 T cell receptor beta chains sequenced from a single sample in a study of breast tumors, draining lymph nodes, adjacent tissues listed by TCRdb under 2016. Receptor amplification or capture employed multiplex PCR. Sequencing used an Illumina HiSeq 2000. In-frame beta chains were kept once TCRdb had trimmed the public reads at Q25 with fastp and called clones with MiXCR. Entries that share a CDR3 protein sequence are merged under the most common genes and DNA. This sample gives some 100,000 distinct CDR3 sequences in total; around 20% of them show up just once. The ten top clones hold around 1.2% of the sample. Lymph node samples came from the axillary draining lymph nodes of breast cancer patients. The sequenced sample was axillary lymph node tissue. The receptors shown here come from a female donor with breast cancer. Some clones in this sample may be carry-over from other donors' samples.

A remark on this clonotype: A much more abundant neighbour one base away suggests this may be a read error. The chain uses TRBV11-3 and TRBJ2-5, with 8 bases matching TRBD1. The CDR3 runs 15 residues. Looked up from germline, CDR1 is SGHNT and CDR2 is YENEEA. V lost 5 bases and J lost 7; bases outside the gene matches: 12. The CDR3 DNA reads as TGTGCCAGCAGCCCCGGCAGGACAGGGAAAGGGACCCAGTACTTC. This encodes CASSPGRTGKGTQYF.

The chain is built from TRBV5-1 and TRBJ2-5, with a tentative D call TRBD2 (5 bases). V shed 4 bases and J shed 5 bases, with 12 bases lying between them. CDR3 size: 13 residues. Germline CDR1 is SGHRS and CDR2 is YFSETQ. The CDR3, as DNA: TGCGCCAGCAGCGTGGGGAGCTCGGAGACCCAGTACTTC. Protein sequence: CASSVGSSETQYF.

This clonotype was detected once. J is TRBJ1-1 and V is TRBV6-6, with D perhaps TRBD1 (6 bases). Trimming removed 10 bases at V and 0 bases at J, with 12 bases between. Germline lookup yields CDR1 MNHNY and CDR2 SVGAGI (reference sequence). This CDR3 region has 13 residues. The CDR3: CATQGRLNTEAFF. As DNA, the CDR3 is TGTGCCACACAGGGTAGGTTGAACACTGAAGCTTTCTTT.

This clonotype appeared many times. The chain links TRBV19 to TRBJ2-1; perhaps D is TRBD1 or TRBD2 (5 bases each). Germline lookup yields CDR1 LNHDA and CDR2 SQIVND (reference sequence). V lost 5 bases to trimming and J lost 3 bases, with 8 bases between them. The CDR3 is 13 residues long. Here the CDR3 DNA reads TGTGCCAGTAGTGGGGGATACTACAATGAGCAGTTCTTC. Translating it yields CASSGGYYNEQFF.

This clonotype was picked up many times. The CDR3 protein is CASSVAGTGGHNEQFF. The CDR3 DNA reads TGTGCCAGCAGCGTAGCTGGGACAGGGGGCCACAATGAGCAGTTCTTC. This chain connects TRBV9 to TRBJ2-1, with 12 bases matching TRBD1. The CDR3 totals 16 residues. CDR1 SGDLS and CDR2 YYNGEE come from the germline V gene. The V gene end was trimmed by 0 bases and the J gene end by 5 bases; junction bases not matched to a gene: 3.

This clonotype appeared many times. This chain links TRBV7-8 with TRBJ2-3; D is perhaps TRBD1 (7 bases). CDR3 length equals 14 residues. The germline V gene has CDR1 SGHVS and CDR2 FQNEAQ. Trimming took 5 bases from V and 4 from J, leaving 13 bases between them. CDR3 sequence reads: CASSPQGGSDTQYF. The CDR3 DNA reads TGTGCCAGCAGCCCCCAGGGGGGATCAGATACGCAGTATTTT.